This T cell receptor beta chain was observed in a study of control samples from healthy donors and cancer patients. Assay used: immunoSEQ multiplex PCR; TCRdb lists only in-frame clones, some missing. Among roughly 76,000 clones listed, about 94% were seen once. The clonotype comes from a woman between 18 and 30 years old in good health. The specimen was blood.

CDR3 sequence: CASSIMYQETQYF. DNA of the CDR3: TGTGCCAGCAGCATAATGTACCAAGAGACCCAGTACTTC. The chain carries TRBV11-2 and TRBJ2-5; no clear D. Germline loops: CDR1 SGHAT, CDR2 FQNNGV. The CDR3 is made up of 13 amino acids. Trimming removed 5 bases at V and 0 bases at J, with 7 bases between.